Shown below are 3 T cell receptor beta chains from a single sample sequenced in a study of T cells after yellow fever vaccination. TCRdb analysed the 5' RACE reads with MiXCR anew, one entry per CDR3 protein. The sample lists about 260,000 distinct CDR3 sequences; over 3% were seen once. This specimen consisted of PBMCs, obtained 15 days after the yellow fever booster vaccination. These receptors all come from a man younger than 35 who received the YFV17D yellow fever vaccine.

The table lists this clonotype with many counts. The chain couples TRBV5-1 to TRBJ2-1; 11 nucleotides agree with TRBD2. The CDR3 length is 14 residues. Germline V gene sequence: CDR1 SGHRS, CDR2 YFSETQ. V was clipped by 0 bases and J by 7 bases; unmatched bases: 0. The DNA of the CDR3 is TGCGCCAGCAGCTTGGGACTAGCGGGGAATGAGCAGTTCTTC. This gives the protein CASSLGLAGNEQFF.

The genes are TRBV27 and TRBJ1-1; D is possibly TRBD1 (5 bases). Germline assignment: CDR1 MNHEY and CDR2 SMNVEV (reference sequence). The CDR3 sequence is 15 residues long. Trimming left V 6 bases short and J 5 bases short, with 19 bases between. The CDR3 spells CASSWDGLLGTEAFF. The CDR3 nucleotides read TGTGCCAGCAGCTGGGACGGTCTCCTAGGAACTGAAGCTTTCTTT.

This clonotype has at least ten counts. The chain uses TRBV19 and TRBJ2-1; 7 bases are shared with TRBD2. Germline V lookup: CDR1 LNHDA, CDR2 SQIVND (reference sequence). After removal of 3 bases from V and 2 bases from J, the junction contained 4 bases not matched to a gene. CDR3 size: 15 residues. The CDR3: CASSISSGAYNEQFF. CDR3 in DNA: TGTGCCAGTAGTATTTCTAGCGGAGCCTACAATGAGCAGTTCTTC.